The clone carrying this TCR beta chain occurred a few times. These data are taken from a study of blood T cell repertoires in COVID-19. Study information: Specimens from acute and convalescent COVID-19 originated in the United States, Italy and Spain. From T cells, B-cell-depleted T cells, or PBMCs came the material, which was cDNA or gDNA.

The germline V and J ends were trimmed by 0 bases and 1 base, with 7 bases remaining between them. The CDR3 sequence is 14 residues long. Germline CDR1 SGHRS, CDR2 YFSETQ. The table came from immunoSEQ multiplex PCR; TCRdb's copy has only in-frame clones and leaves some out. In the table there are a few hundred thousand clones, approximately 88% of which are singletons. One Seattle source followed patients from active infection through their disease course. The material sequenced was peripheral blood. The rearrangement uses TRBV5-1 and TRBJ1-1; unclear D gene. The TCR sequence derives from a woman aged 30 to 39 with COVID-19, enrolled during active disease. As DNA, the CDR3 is TGCGCCAGCAGCTTGGAGCACGCGAACACTGAAGCTTTCTTT. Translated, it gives CASSLEHANTEAFF.